This is a list of T cell receptor beta chains from one sample in a study of blood T cell repertoires in COVID-19. The assay was immunoSEQ multiplex PCR, and TCRdb's table has in-frame clones only and misses some. Of about 260,000 clones listed, approximately 86% were seen once; the top ten hold just under 2%. Sample: peripheral blood. These receptors originate from a man aged 25-45 years with active or convalescent COVID-19. Each CDR3 is given with its conserved first and last residue. Each record gives: clone size, V gene, J gene, D gene, CDR3 DNA, CDR3 protein. The D gene is left open where the match is weak. Clone size appears in some rows only: once, few, many, or a class for an expanded clone.

once	TRBV7-9	TRBJ1-4	NA	TGTGCCAGCAGCTTAGCCCGGGGGTTCAATGAAAAACTGTTTTTT	CASSLARGFNEKLFF
medium-sized	TRBV14	TRBJ1-2	NA	TGTGCCAGCAGCCAAGATGGAGAATACTATGGCTACACCTTC	CASSQDGEYYGYTF
NA	TRBV6-5	TRBJ1-4	NA	TGTGCCACCATGCAGGGCTATAATGAAAAACTGTTTTTT	CATMQGYNEKLFF
NA	TRBV9	TRBJ2-7	TRBD1	TGTGCCAGCAGCGTAGGGCCCGACAGGGACTACGAGCAGTACTTC	CASSVGPDRDYEQYF
NA	TRBV5-1	TRBJ1-1	TRBD1	TGCGCCAGCAGCTTGGTTCCAGGGGGGTCGAGGACTGAAGCTTTCTTT	CASSLVPGGSRTEAFF
NA	TRBV18	TRBJ2-3	TRBD1	TGTGCCAGCTCACCGCCGGACAGGGGGCTTGCAGATACGCAGTATTTT	CASSPPDRGLADTQYF
NA	TRBV7-8	TRBJ1-1	NA	TGTGCCAGCAGCCCCAAGGACAGGAACACTGAAGCTTTCTTT	CASSPKDRNTEAFF
NA	TRBV4-1	TRBJ1-1	NA	TGCGCCAGCAGCCAAATTAGTGGGCTAGCAAGGGAAGCTTTCTTT	CASSQISGLAREAFF
few	TRBV3-1/TRBV3-2	TRBJ1-4	TRBD1	TGTGCCAGCAGCCAAGATGACAGGGGGAATGAAAAACTGTTTTTT	CASSQDDRGNEKLFF
NA	TRBV24-1	TRBJ1-1	NA	TGTGCCACCAGGGACAGTTTCACTGAAGCTTTCTTT	CATRDSFTEAFF
NA	TRBV2	TRBJ1-5	NA	TGTGCCAGCTCCCGGGGGGGGAGTCAGCCCCAGCATTTT	CASSRGGSQPQHF
NA	TRBV6-5	TRBJ1-3	NA	TGTGCCAGCAGGTCGTTCGGCTCTGGAAACACCATATATTTT	CASRSFGSGNTIYF
NA	TRBV29-1	TRBJ1-5	NA	TGCAGCGCTCAAACGACAGCGAATCAGCCCCAGCATTTT	CSAQTTANQPQHF
NA	TRBV2	TRBJ2-1	TRBD2	TGTGCCAGCAGCCGTACTAGCGGGGGGGGGAATGAGCAGTTCTTC	CASSRTSGGGNEQFF
NA	TRBV27	TRBJ2-7	TRBD1	TGTGCCAGCAGTCCTCAGACAGGGGACGAGCAGTACTTC	CASSPQTGDEQYF
NA	TRBV7-8	TRBJ2-3	TRBD2	TGTGCCAGCAGCTTAATGTTAGCGGGGATGACAGATACGCAGTATTTT	CASSLMLAGMTDTQYF
NA	TRBV5-6	TRBJ2-7	NA	TGTGCCAGCAGCTTATTAACGGCCCCGGGAGCCTACGAGCAGTACTTC	CASSLLTAPGAYEQYF
few	TRBV5-1	TRBJ2-1	TRBD2	TGCGCCAGCAGCTGGACTAGAGACAATGAGCAGTTCTTC	CASSWTRDNEQFF
NA	TRBV5-1	TRBJ2-5	TRBD2	TGCGCCAGCAGCTTGGGGACTAGCGGAGAGACCCAGTACTTC	CASSLGTSGETQYF
NA	TRBV9	TRBJ1-3	NA	TGTGCCAGCTCCCGGGATGGAAACACCATATATTTT	CASSRDGNTIYF
NA	TRBV5-1	TRBJ2-1	TRBD2	TGCGCCAGCAGCACGACTAGCGGGGGGGCCTATGAGCAGTTCTTC	CASSTTSGGAYEQFF
NA	TRBV3-1/TRBV3-2	TRBJ1-1	NA	TGTGCCAGCAGCAGTACAGGGTCGGATATGAACACTGAAGCTTTCTTT	CASSSTGSDMNTEAFF
NA	TRBV9	TRBJ2-6	TRBD2	TGTGCCAGCAGCGTAGTGGGACTAGCCTCTGGGGCCAACGTCCTGACTTTC	CASSVVGLASGANVLTF
NA	TRBV30	TRBJ1-2	TRBD1	TGTGCCTGGGTTCGGACAGGGGAGGGCTACACCTTC	CAWVRTGEGYTF
NA	TRBV3-1/TRBV3-2	TRBJ1-5	TRBD1	TGTGCCAGCAGCCGGACTCCGGACAGGGGGTATCAGCCCCAGCATTTT	CASSRTPDRGYQPQHF
NA	TRBV19	TRBJ1-1	TRBD1	TGTGCCAGTAGCCCCGGGACAGGGATTGAAGCTTTCTTT	CASSPGTGIEAFF
NA	TRBV15	TRBJ2-2	TRBD1	TGTGCCACCAGCCCAACAGGGGGCGAAGGGGAGCTGTTTTTT	CATSPTGGEGELFF
NA	TRBV6-1	TRBJ2-4	NA	TGTGCCAGCAGTGCACTGACAGGCCGAGCTAACAAAAACATTCAGTACTTC	CASSALTGRANKNIQYF
NA	TRBV25-1	TRBJ2-7	NA	TGTGCCAGCAGTGGACAGAAAACTTACGAGCAGTACTTC	CASSGQKTYEQYF
NA	TRBV7-2	TRBJ1-2	NA	TGTGCCAGCAGCTTAGCGGGACAAAGAGGCTACACCTTC	CASSLAGQRGYTF
NA	TRBV5-1	TRBJ2-1	TRBD1	TGCGCCAGCAGCCGGGACAGGCCACCCGTTGATGAGCAGTTCTTC	CASSRDRPPVDEQFF
NA	TRBV10-3	TRBJ2-1	TRBD2	TGTGCCATCAGTGTTGGCGGGGGGGCCCGGGATGAGCAGTTCTTC	CAISVGGGARDEQFF
NA	TRBV7-2	TRBJ1-2	NA	TGTGCCAGCAGCTTAGGCCCAGATGGTGGCTACACCTTC	CASSLGPDGGYTF
NA	TRBV5-8	TRBJ1-2	NA	TGTGCCAGCAGCTCACTGACAGAGAACTATTATGGCTACACCTTC	CASSSLTENYYGYTF
NA	TRBV19	TRBJ2-3	TRBD2	TGTGCCAGTAGTGTCCTAGCGGGGGGGCCTCCAGATACGCAGTATTTT	CASSVLAGGPPDTQYF
NA	TRBV13	TRBJ1-1	NA	TGTGCCAGCAGCTTAGTGGGGGCTTCTGAAGCTTTCTTT	CASSLVGASEAFF
NA	TRBV6-4	TRBJ2-3	TRBD1	TGTGCCAGCATTATGAAGTATAGGACAGGGACGACAGATACGCAGTATTTT	CASIMKYRTGTTDTQYF
NA	TRBV13	TRBJ1-1	NA	TGTGCCAGCAGCGTAACCGGGACTGAAGCTTTCTTT	CASSVTGTEAFF
NA	TRBV25-1	TRBJ1-1	NA	TGTGCCAGCAGTGGCCCGACTTCGAACACTGAAGCTTTCTTT	CASSGPTSNTEAFF
few	TRBV3-1/TRBV3-2	TRBJ1-2	NA	TGTGCCAGCAGCCAAGCCGGGACACCTATCTATGGCTACACCTTC	CASSQAGTPIYGYTF
NA	TRBV19	TRBJ1-5	NA	TGTGCCAGTAGTATGGCTTCCGGGGGTGGCAATCAGCCCCAGCATTTT	CASSMASGGGNQPQHF
NA	TRBV10-3	TRBJ2-3	NA	TGTGCCATCAGTTTGACTGATACGCAGTATTTT	CAISLTDTQYF
NA	TRBV2	TRBJ2-5	NA	TGTGCCAGCCAGGACTTTCCTGAAGAGACCCAGTACTTC	CASQDFPEETQYF
NA	TRBV2	TRBJ1-5	TRBD1	TGTGCCAGCAGGGCCGGACAGGGAGGCCAGCCCCAGCATTTT	CASRAGQGGQPQHF
NA	TRBV6-1	TRBJ2-2	TRBD2	TGTGCCAGCAGTGTCGTCCTAGCGGGGGGCCACCTGACAGGCACCGGGGAGCTGTTTTTT	CASSVVLAGGHLTGTGELFF
NA	TRBV7-2	TRBJ2-7	NA	TGTGCCAGCAGCTTAGAGAGGTCGAGGGCCCCACCCTACGAGCAGTACTTC	CASSLERSRAPPYEQYF
NA	TRBV3-1/TRBV3-2	TRBJ2-7	TRBD1	TGTGCCAGCAGCCGGACAGGGTATTACGAGCAGTACTTC	CASSRTGYYEQYF
NA	TRBV6-4	TRBJ2-3	TRBD2	TGTGCCAGCAGTGATATTTCTAGCGGGGGCACAGATACGCAGTATTTT	CASSDISSGGTDTQYF
NA	TRBV15	TRBJ1-5	TRBD1	TGTGCCACCAGCAACGAAGACAGGGCCAATCAGCCCCAGCATTTT	CATSNEDRANQPQHF
NA	TRBV11-2	TRBJ1-2	TRBD1	TGTGCCAGCAGCCATGGACAGGGAGAGAGTGTCAACTATGGCTACACCTTC	CASSHGQGESVNYGYTF
NA	TRBV6-5	TRBJ1-1	NA	TGTGCCAGCAGTTACTCGAGGGCAGAAAGGGCTTTCTTT	CASSYSRAERAFF
NA	TRBV4-2	TRBJ2-7	TRBD2	TGTGCCAGCAGCCAAGCCGGACTAGCGGGGGGCTACGAGCAGTACTTC	CASSQAGLAGGYEQYF
NA	TRBV27	TRBJ2-7	NA	TGTGCCAGCACACTAGGCATGGGCTCCGAGCAGTACTTC	CASTLGMGSEQYF
NA	TRBV5-6	TRBJ1-2	TRBD1	TGTGCCAGCAGAATCGGGACAGGGAATGGCTATGGCTACACCTTC	CASRIGTGNGYGYTF
NA	TRBV6-5	TRBJ1-1	NA	TGTGCCAGCAGTTACCGGACAGCCAACACTGAAGCTTTCTTT	CASSYRTANTEAFF
NA	TRBV19	TRBJ2-2	NA	TGTGCCAGTAGTATCCGACAGGAGGCGAACACCGGGGAGCTGTTTTTT	CASSIRQEANTGELFF
few	TRBV3-1/TRBV3-2	TRBJ1-1	NA	TGTGCCAGCAGCCAAGAAGGGAGGGGCGGGAACACTGAAGCTTTCTTT	CASSQEGRGGNTEAFF
NA	TRBV19	TRBJ2-3	TRBD1	TGTGCCAGTAGTATTGGGGGGACAGGGCCCGGAATGGATACGCAGTATTTT	CASSIGGTGPGMDTQYF